This TCR beta chain comes out of a study of blood T cells in healthy people across ages. Healthy Caucasians from Russia aged about 6 to 100 served as donors. Samples each had at least 5 micrograms of total RNA extracted. This clonotype has a handful of counts. Its antigen is not known. The CDR3 runs 14 residues. Germline V CDR1 and CDR2: SEHNR, FQNEAQ (reference sequence). Next came a second PCR, run for about 6 to 11 cycles, which used a sample-barcoded 5' primer along with a J-beta primer mix. In TCRdb, the 5' RACE reads were re-called with MiXCR into one record per CDR3 protein. The sample lists 1 million or so distinct CDR3 sequences; 40% to 45% were seen once. Study-wide findings and caveats: Donor CMV status, an unknown factor, possibly confounded changes in expanded clonotypes. Whereas aged donors had fewer naive CD4+ cells, long-lived donors had more of them and higher diversity.

The chain couples TRBV7-9 to TRBJ2-5; no clear D gene. The J call may be in error: the DNA end matches TRBJ2-7 better. This clonotype was sampled from a woman aged 55-70 years in good health. Sample: blood. CDR3 coding DNA: TGTGCCAGCATCCTGGCGGCTCTACACTACGAGCAGTACTTC. Its translation: CASILAALHYEQYF.